This is a list of T cell receptor beta chains from one sample in a study of blood T cell repertoires in COVID-19. The data were produced by immunoSEQ multiplex PCR, yet TCRdb's version contains in-frame clones alone and is incomplete. The data contain about 170,000 clones, approximately 84% of them seen just once; the ten biggest clones take up 7.7%. The source material was peripheral blood. These receptors were collected from a man between 35 and 55 years old who had recovered from COVID-19. CDR3s leave out the opening cysteine and the closing phenylalanine or tryptophan. Fields, in order: CDR3 length, V gene, J gene, CDR3 protein.

length: 12
V: TRBV4-1
J: TRBJ1-6
CDR3: ASSQDRGNSPLH

length: 11
V: TRBV11-3
J: TRBJ2-7
CDR3: ASSSRTDYEQY

length: 13
V: TRBV6-2/TRBV6-3
J: TRBJ2-7
CDR3: ASSRPPDRAYEQY

length: 15
V: TRBV7-2
J: TRBJ2-6
CDR3: ASSSTLQGYGANVLT

length: 12
V: TRBV4-3
J: TRBJ2-1
CDR3: ASSQVGAGYEQF

length: 14
V: TRBV6-1
J: TRBJ1-6
CDR3: ASSEIGGQENSPLH

length: 14
V: TRBV4-2
J: TRBJ2-1
CDR3: ASSPEGQSSYNEQF

length: 13
V: TRBV11-3
J: TRBJ2-2
CDR3: ASSLQGGEAGELF

length: 11
V: TRBV7-6
J: TRBJ2-1
CDR3: ASSSRRGGEQF

length: 14
V: TRBV4-2
J: TRBJ2-3
CDR3: ASSQALASVTDTQY

length: 13
V: TRBV30
J: TRBJ2-1
CDR3: ACHLSGRAHNEQF

length: 15
V: TRBV5-4
J: TRBJ2-7
CDR3: ASSSPHKAEDSYEQY

length: 12
V: TRBV5-4
J: TRBJ2-3
CDR3: ASSLVQGTDTQY

length: 10
V: TRBV6-5
J: TRBJ1-2
CDR3: ATLGGVGGYT

length: 10
V: TRBV6-6
J: TRBJ1-1
CDR3: ASSSGATEAF

length: 12
V: TRBV2
J: TRBJ1-4
CDR3: ASSESWTGDGLL